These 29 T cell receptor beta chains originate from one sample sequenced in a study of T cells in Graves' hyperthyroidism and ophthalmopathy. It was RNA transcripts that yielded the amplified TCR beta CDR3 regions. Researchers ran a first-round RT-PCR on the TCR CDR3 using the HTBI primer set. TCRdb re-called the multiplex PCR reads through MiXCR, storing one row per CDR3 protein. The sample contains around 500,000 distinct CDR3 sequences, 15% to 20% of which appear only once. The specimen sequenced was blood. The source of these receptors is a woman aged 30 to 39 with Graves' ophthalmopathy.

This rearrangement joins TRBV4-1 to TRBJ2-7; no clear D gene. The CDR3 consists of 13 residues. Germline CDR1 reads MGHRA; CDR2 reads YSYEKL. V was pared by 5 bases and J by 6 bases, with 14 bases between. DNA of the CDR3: TGCGCCAGCAGCTATGATAGCTTTATCGAGCAGTACTTC. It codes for CASSYDSFIEQYF.

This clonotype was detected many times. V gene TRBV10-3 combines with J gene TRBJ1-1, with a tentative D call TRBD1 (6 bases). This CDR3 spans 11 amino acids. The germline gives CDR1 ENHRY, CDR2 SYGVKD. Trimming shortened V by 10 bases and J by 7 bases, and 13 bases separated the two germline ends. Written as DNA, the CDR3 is TGTGCCACCGCCGGACAGTTTGAAGCTTTCTTT. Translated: CATAGQFEAFF.

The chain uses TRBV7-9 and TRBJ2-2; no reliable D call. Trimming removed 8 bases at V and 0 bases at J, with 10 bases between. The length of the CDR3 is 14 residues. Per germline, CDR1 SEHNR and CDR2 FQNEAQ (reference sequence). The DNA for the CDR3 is TGTGCCAGCCTAGGGTTAGCGAACACCGGGGAGCTGTTTTTT. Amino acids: CASLGLANTGELFF.

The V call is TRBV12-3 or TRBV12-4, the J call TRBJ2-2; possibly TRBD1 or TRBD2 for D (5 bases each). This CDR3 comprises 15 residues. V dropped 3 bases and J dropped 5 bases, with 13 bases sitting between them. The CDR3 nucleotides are TGTGCCAGCAGTTTGCCAGGGACGGGGACCGGGGAGCTGTTTTTT. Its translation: CASSLPGTGTGELFF.

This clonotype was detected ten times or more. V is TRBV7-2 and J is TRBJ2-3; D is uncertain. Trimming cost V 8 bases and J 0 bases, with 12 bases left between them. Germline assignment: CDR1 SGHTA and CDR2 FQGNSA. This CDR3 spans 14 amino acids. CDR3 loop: CASSPKLSTDTQYF. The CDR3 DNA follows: TGTGCCAGCTCCCCGAAGCTTAGCACAGATACGCAGTATTTT. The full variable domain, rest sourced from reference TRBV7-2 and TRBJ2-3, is GAGVSQSPSNKVTEKGKDVELRCDPISGHTALYWYRQSLGQGLEFLIYFQGNSAPDKSGLPSDRFSAERTGGSVSTLTIQRTQQEDSAVYLCASSPKLSTDTQYFGPGTRLTVL.

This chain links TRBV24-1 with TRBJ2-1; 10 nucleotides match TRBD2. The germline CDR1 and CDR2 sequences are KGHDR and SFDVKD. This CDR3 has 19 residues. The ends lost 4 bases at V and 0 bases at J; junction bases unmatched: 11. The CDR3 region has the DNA TGTGCCACCAGTGACCCTAGAACTAGCGGGAAAGCCTCCTACAATGAGCAGTTCTTC. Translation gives CATSDPRTSGKASYNEQFF.

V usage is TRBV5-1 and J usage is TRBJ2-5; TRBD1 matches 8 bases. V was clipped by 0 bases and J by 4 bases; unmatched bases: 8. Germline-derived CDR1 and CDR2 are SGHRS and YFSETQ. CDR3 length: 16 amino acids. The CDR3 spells CASSLDQGAFRETQYF. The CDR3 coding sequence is TGCGCCAGCAGCTTGGATCAGGGGGCCTTTCGAGAGACCCAGTACTTC.

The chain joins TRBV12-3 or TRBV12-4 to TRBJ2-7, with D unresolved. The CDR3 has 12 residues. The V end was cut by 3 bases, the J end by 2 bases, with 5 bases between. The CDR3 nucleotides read TGTGCCAGCAGTTTTTATGCCTACGAGCAGTACTTC. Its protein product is CASSFYAYEQYF.

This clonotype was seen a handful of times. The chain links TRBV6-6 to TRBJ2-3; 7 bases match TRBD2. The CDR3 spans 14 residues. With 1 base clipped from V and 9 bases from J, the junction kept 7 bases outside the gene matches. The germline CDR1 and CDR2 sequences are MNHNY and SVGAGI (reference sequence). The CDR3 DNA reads TGTGCCAGCAGTTACTTGGGTAGGGAGGGCACGCAGTATTTT. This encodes CASSYLGREGTQYF.

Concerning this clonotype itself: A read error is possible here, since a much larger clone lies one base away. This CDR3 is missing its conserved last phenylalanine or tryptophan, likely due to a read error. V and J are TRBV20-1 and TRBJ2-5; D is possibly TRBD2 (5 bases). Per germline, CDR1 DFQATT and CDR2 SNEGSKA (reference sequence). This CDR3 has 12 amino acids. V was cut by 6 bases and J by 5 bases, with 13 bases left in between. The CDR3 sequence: CSARTSGETQYS. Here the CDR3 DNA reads TGCAGTGCCCGGACCTCGGGGGAGACCCAGTACTCC.

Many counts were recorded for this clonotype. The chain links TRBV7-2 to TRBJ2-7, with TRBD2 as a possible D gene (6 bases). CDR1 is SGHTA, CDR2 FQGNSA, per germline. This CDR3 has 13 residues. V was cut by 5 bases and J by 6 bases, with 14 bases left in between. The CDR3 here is CASSITGDFEQYF. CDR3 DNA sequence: TGTGCCAGCAGCATAACGGGGGACTTCGAGCAGTACTTC.

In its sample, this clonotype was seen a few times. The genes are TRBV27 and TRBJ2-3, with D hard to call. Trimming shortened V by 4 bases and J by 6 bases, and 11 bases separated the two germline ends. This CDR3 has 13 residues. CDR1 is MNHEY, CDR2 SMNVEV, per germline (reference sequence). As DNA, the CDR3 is TGTGCCAGCAGTTCTGAGGCCGAGGATACGCAGTATTTT. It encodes CASSSEAEDTQYF.

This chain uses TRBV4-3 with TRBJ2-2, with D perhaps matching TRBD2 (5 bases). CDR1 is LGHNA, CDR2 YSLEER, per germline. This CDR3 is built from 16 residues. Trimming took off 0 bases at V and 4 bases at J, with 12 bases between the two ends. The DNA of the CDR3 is TGCGCCAGCAGCCAAGAGGAGGCTCTGGGCACCGGGGAGCTGTTTTTT. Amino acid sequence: CASSQEEALGTGELFF.

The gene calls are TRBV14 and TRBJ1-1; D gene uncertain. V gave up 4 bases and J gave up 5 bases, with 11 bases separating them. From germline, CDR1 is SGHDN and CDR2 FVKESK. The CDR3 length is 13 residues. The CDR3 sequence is CASSPSQPTEAFF. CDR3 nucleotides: TGTGCCAGCAGCCCCTCCCAGCCAACTGAAGCTTTCTTT.

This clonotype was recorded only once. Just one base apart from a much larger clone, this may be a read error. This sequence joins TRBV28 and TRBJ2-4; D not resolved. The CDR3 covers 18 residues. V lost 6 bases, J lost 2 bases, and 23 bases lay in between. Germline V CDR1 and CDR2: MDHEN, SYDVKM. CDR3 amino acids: CASRSDPLRALTKNIQYF. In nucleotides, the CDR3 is TGTGCCAGCAGATCTGACCCGTTACGGGCTCTGACCAAAAACATTCAGTACTTC. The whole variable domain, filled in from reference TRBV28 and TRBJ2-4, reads DVKVTQSSRYLVKRTGEKVFLECVQDMDHENMFWYRQDPGLGLRLIYFSYDVKMKEKGDIPEGYSVSREKKERFSLILESASTNQTSMYLCASRSDPLRALTKNIQYFGAGTRLSVL.

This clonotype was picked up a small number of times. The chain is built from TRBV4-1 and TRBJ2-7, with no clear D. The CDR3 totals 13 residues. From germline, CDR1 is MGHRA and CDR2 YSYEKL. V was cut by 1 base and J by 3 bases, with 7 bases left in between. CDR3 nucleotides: TGCGCCAGCAGCCAAGTGGGTAGCTACGAGCAGTACTTC. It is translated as CASSQVGSYEQYF.

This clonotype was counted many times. The CDR3 sequence is CASSLLGITEAFF. In nucleotides, the CDR3 is TGTGCCAGCAGTTTACTTGGGATCACTGAAGCTTTCTTT. The chain employs TRBV28 and TRBJ1-1; D gene ambiguous. The CDR3 has 13 residues. Trimming pared 2 bases from V and 4 bases from J, leaving 8 bases between. Per germline, CDR1 MDHEN and CDR2 SYDVKM.

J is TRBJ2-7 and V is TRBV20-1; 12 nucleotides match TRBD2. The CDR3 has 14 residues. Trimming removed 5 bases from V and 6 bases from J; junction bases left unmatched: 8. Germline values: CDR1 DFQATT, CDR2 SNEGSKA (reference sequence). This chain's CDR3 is CSAWTSGTVGEQYF. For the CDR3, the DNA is TGCAGTGCTTGGACTAGCGGGACCGTCGGCGAGCAGTACTTC.

The DNA for the CDR3 is TGCAGCGTTGATAGCTTATTCTATGGCTACACCTTC. Protein: CSVDSLFYGYTF. V is TRBV29-1 and J is TRBJ1-2, with D hard to call. The germline V and J ends were trimmed by 3 bases and 4 bases, with 9 bases remaining between them. The CDR3 contains 12 residues. Per the germline V gene, CDR1 is SQVTM and CDR2 is ANQGSEA. The full variable domain, its missing parts supplied by reference TRBV29-1 and TRBJ1-2, is SAVISQKPSRDICQRGTSLTIQCQVDSQVTMMFWYRQQPGQSLTLIATANQGSEATYESGFVIDKFPISRPNLTFSTLTVSNMSPEDSSIYLCSVDSLFYGYTFGSGTRLTVV.

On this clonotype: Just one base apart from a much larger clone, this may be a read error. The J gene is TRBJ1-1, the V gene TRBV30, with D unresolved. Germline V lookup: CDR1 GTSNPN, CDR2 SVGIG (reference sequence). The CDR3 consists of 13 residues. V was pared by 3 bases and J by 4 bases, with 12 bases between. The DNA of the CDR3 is TGTGCCTGGAGCGCTTCAGCGAGCACTGAAGCTTTCTTT. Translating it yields CAWSASASTEAFF.

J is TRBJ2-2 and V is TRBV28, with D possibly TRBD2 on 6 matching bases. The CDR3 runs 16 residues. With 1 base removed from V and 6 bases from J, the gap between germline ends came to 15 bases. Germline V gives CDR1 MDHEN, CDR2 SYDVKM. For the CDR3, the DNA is TGTGCCAGCAGTTTATTAGCGGACTTAATCCCCGGGGAGCTGTTTTTT. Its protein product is CASSLLADLIPGELFF.

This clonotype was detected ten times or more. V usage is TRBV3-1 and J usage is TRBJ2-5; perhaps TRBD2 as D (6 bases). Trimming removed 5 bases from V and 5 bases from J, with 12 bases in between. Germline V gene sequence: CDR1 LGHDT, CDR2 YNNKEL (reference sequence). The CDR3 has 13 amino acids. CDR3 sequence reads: CASSLTRLETQYF. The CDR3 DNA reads TGTGCCAGCAGCTTGACTAGGCTGGAGACCCAGTACTTC.

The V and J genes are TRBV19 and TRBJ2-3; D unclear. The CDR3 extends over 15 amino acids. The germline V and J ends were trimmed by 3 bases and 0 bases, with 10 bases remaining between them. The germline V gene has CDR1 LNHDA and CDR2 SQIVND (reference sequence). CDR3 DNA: TGTGCCAGTAGTATTTCTACGGCTAGCACAGATACGCAGTATTTT. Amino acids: CASSISTASTDTQYF.

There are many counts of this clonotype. The CDR3 region has the DNA TGTGCCAGCAGTTTAGGGGTCGGGCGGAGGGGAAGGGATACGCAGTATTTT. As protein: CASSLGVGRRGRDTQYF. The chain combines TRBV12-3 or TRBV12-4 with TRBJ2-3; D is perhaps TRBD2 (6 bases). The V end lost 1 base, the J end lost 6 bases, and 20 bases lay between the germline ends. The CDR3 consists of 17 residues.

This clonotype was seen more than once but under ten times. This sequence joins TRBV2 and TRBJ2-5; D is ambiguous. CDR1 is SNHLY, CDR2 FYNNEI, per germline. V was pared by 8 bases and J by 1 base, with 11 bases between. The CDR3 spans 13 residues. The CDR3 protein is CASAAMLQETQYF. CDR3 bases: TGTGCCAGCGCAGCTATGCTCCAAGAGACCCAGTACTTC.

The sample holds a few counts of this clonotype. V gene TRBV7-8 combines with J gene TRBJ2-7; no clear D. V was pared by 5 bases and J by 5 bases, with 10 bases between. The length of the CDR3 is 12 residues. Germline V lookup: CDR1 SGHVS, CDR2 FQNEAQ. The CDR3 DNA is TGTGCCAGCAGCCTTATGATCGACGAGCAGTACTTC. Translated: CASSLMIDEQYF.

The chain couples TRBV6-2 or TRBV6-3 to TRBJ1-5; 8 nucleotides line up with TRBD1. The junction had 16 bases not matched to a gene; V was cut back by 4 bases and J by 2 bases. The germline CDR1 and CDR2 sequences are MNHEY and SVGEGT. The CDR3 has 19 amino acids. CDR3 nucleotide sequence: TGTGCCAGCAGTTCGATACCCGGACAGGGCCCTTTGGGCAATCAGCCCCAGCATTTT. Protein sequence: CASSSIPGQGPLGNQPQHF.

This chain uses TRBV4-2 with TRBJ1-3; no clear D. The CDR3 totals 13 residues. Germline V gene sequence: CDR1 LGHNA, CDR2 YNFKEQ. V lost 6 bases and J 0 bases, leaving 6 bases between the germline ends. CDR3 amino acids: CASRQHSGNTIYF. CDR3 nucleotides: TGTGCCAGCAGACAACACTCTGGAAACACCATATATTTT.

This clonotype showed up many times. CDR3 DNA sequence: TGTGCCAGCAGTTATACCGGAGGAATCAATGAGCAGTTCTTC. Translation gives CASSYTGGINEQFF. This chain joins TRBV6-2 or TRBV6-3 and TRBJ2-1, with D tentatively TRBD2 (5 bases). The CDR3 extends over 14 amino acids. Deletions cut 3 bases from V and 6 bases from J, with 12 bases between. Germline V gives CDR1 MNHEY, CDR2 SVGEGT.